A single sample gave rise to the 5 T cell receptor beta chains below, sequenced in a study of CD8+ T cells in alopecia areata. Investigators isolated RNA and reverse transcribed it into cDNA to act as the sequencing template. The method was immunoSEQ multiplex PCR; TCRdb's version includes in-frame clones alone and lacks a portion of them. In the table there are some 99,000 clones, around two fifths of which are singletons. The material sequenced was CD4+ T cells sorted from blood. The receptors were sampled from a human donor with alopecia areata.

This rearrangement joins TRBV9 to TRBJ2-1; TRBD1 matches at 10 bases. The V gene end was trimmed by 2 bases and the J gene end by 5 bases; junction bases not matched to a gene: 1. In germline, CDR1 is SGDLS, CDR2 YYNGEE. This CDR3 contains 14 residues. CDR3 sequence reads: CASSVTGGHNEQFF. CDR3 nucleotide sequence: TGTGCCAGCAGCGTGACAGGGGGCCACAATGAGCAGTTCTTC.

About this clone: Other DNA sequences in the sample encode the same CDR3. The chain joins TRBV7-9 to TRBJ2-6; D ambiguous. There are 14 residues in the CDR3. The germline gives CDR1 SEHNR, CDR2 FQNEAQ (reference sequence). V lost 3 bases to trimming and J lost 3 bases, with 6 bases between them. The CDR3 reads CASSFQFGANVLTF. As DNA, the CDR3 is TGTGCCAGCAGCTTTCAGTTTGGGGCCAACGTCCTGACTTTC.

V gene TRBV9 combines with J gene TRBJ2-1; a weak D match, TRBD1 (5 bases). Germline CDR1 SGDLS, CDR2 YYNGEE. The CDR3 spans 13 residues. With 4 bases removed from V and 10 bases from J, the gap between germline ends came to 15 bases. The CDR3 reads CASSKGNNREQFF. The CDR3 DNA follows: TGTGCCAGCAGCAAGGGGAACAATCGCGAGCAGTTCTTC.

Here the CDR3 reads CAWTQGFQETQYF. CDR3 bases: TGTGCCTGGACCCAGGGGTTCCAAGAGACCCAGTACTTC. The chain recombines TRBV30 with TRBJ2-5, with D possibly TRBD1 on 6 matching bases. CDR3 length: 13 residues. Germline V gives CDR1 GTSNPN, CDR2 SVGIG (reference sequence). The germline V and J ends were trimmed by 4 bases and 1 base, with 10 bases remaining between them.

This clone showed up many times. The V and J genes are TRBV25-1 and TRBJ2-1; tentatively, D is TRBD2 (6 bases). V lost 1 base to trimming and J lost 10 bases, with 17 bases between them. This CDR3 region has 15 residues. Germline lookup yields CDR1 MGHDK and CDR2 SYGVNS. The CDR3 loop reads CASSEWRAGVREQFF. The CDR3 DNA sequence: TGTGCCAGCAGTGAATGGAGGGCAGGAGTCAGGGAGCAGTTCTTC.